This is a list of T cell receptor beta chains from one sample in a study of T cells in Graves' hyperthyroidism and ophthalmopathy. One entry per CDR3 protein, called by TCRdb with MiXCR from the multiplex PCR reads. This table has roughly 800,000 distinct CDR3 sequences, roughly 40% appearing once. Material: blood. The receptor set was obtained from a young man with Graves' hyperthyroidism. The CDR3 runs from the conserved cysteine through the conserved F or W. Fields, in order: clone size, J gene, D gene, V gene, CDR3 protein, CDR3 DNA. A D gene is named only where the DNA matches it firmly. Only some rows state a clone size, as once, few, many or a class for expanded clones.

>-|TRBJ1-4|-|TRBV29-1
CSVVGGQGEKLFF
TGCAGCGTTGTAGGTGGCCAGGGTGAAAAACTGTTTTTT
>-|TRBJ1-4|TRBD1|TRBV20-1
CSARRDRASNEKLFF
TGCAGTGCTAGACGGGACAGGGCCTCTAATGAAAAACTGTTTTTT
>-|TRBJ2-2|-|TRBV5-8
CASRSPGAGELFF
TGTGCCAGCAGGTCTCCGGGAGCCGGGGAGCTGTTTTTT
>few|TRBJ1-2|-|TRBV7-3
CASSLKGGGRDGYTF
TGTGCCAGCAGCCTCAAGGGGGGGGGTCGCGATGGCTACACCTTC
>few|TRBJ2-7|-|TRBV7-2
CASSLMQQAYEQYF
TGTGCCAGCAGCTTGATGCAACAGGCCTACGAGCAGTACTTC
>-|TRBJ2-2|-|TRBV19
CASRPIGRAGELFF
TGTGCCAGTAGACCGATCGGGCGGGCCGGGGAGCTGTTTTTT
>-|TRBJ1-3|-|TRBV12-3/TRBV12-4
CASSDAWGTNTIYF
TGTGCCAGCAGTGATGCTTGGGGGACAAACACCATATATTTT
>few|TRBJ2-2|-|TRBV4-3
CASSGMNTGELFF
TGCGCCAGCAGTGGTATGAACACCGGGGAGCTGTTTTTT
>few|TRBJ2-7|TRBD2|TRBV7-9
CASSLSLAESYEQYF
TGTGCCAGCAGCTTAAGCCTAGCGGAGTCCTACGAGCAGTACTTC
>-|TRBJ2-2|-|TRBV19
CASSANAGLGTGELFF
TGTGCCAGTAGTGCGAACGCCGGTTTGGGCACCGGGGAGCTGTTTTTT
>-|TRBJ1-6|-|TRBV20-1
CSATVGTQGGNSPLHF
TGCAGTGCTACAGTGGGAACACAGGGAGGTAATTCACCCCTCCACTTT
>-|TRBJ2-7|TRBD2|TRBV2
CASRGGGIHEQYF
TGTGCCAGCAGAGGCGGGGGGATCCACGAGCAGTACTTC
>few|TRBJ2-6|-|TRBV7-8
CASSFSEISGANVLTF
TGTGCCAGCAGCTTTTCCGAAATCTCTGGGGCCAACGTCCTGACTTTC
>many|TRBJ2-5|TRBD1|TRBV24-1
CATSARTGERGAGTQYF
TGTGCCACCAGTGCAAGAACAGGGGAACGAGGGGCGGGGACCCAGTACTTC
>-|TRBJ1-4|-|TRBV2
CASSEGRGQNGYEKLFF
TGTGCCAGCAGTGAAGGCCGGGGGCAAAACGGTTATGAAAAACTGTTTTTT
>few|TRBJ2-7|-|TRBV5-1
CASSYDRYEQYF
TGCGCCAGCTCTTACGACCGCTACGAGCAGTACTTC
>-|TRBJ2-2|TRBD1|TRBV7-9
CASKGTGGYTGELFF
TGTGCCAGCAAAGGGACAGGGGGCTATACCGGGGAGCTGTTTTTT
>-|TRBJ2-6|-|TRBV2
CASSPHISGANVLTF
TGTGCCAGCAGTCCCCATATCTCTGGGGCCAACGTCCTGACTTTC
>few|TRBJ2-2|TRBD1|TRBV19
CASSNDRGAGTGELFF
TGTGCCAGTAGTAACGACAGGGGCGCGGGGACCGGGGAGCTGTTTTTT
>few|TRBJ2-5|-|TRBV13
CASSSWKAGETQYF
TGTGCCAGCAGCTCCTGGAAGGCGGGAGAGACCCAGTACTTC
>-|TRBJ1-1|-|TRBV7-9
CASSLGYGRDENTEAFF
TGTGCCAGCAGCTTAGGGTACGGTCGGGATGAAAACACTGAAGCTTTCTTT
>many|TRBJ1-5|TRBD1|TRBV20-1
CSARDLTGEGNQPQHF
TGCAGTGCTAGAGATTTGACAGGGGAGGGCAATCAGCCCCAGCATTTT
>-|TRBJ1-1|-|TRBV20-1
CSASRGDTEAFF
TGCAGTGCTAGTCGCGGGGACACTGAAGCTTTCTTT
>once|TRBJ2-7|TRBD2|TRBV15
CATSRDIAGGYEQYF
TGTGCCACCAGCAGAGATATAGCGGGAGGTTACGAGCAGTACTTC
>many|TRBJ1-2|-|TRBV6-1
CASSEGVNGYTF
TGTGCCAGCAGTGAAGGAGTTAATGGCTACACCTTC
>-|TRBJ2-7|TRBD2|TRBV20-1
CSARDTLAGSSYEQYF
TGCAGTGCTAGAGATACTCTAGCGGGTTCCTCCTACGAGCAGTACTTC
>-|TRBJ1-2|-|TRBV29-1
CSVSAGVNYGYTF
TGCAGCGTTTCCGCGGGGGTGAACTATGGCTACACCTTC
>many|TRBJ1-1|-|TRBV4-3
CASSQDRAHTEAFF
TGCGCCAGCAGCCAAGACAGGGCGCACACTGAAGCTTTCTTT
>many|TRBJ2-7|TRBD2|TRBV15
CATSGMGTSGSYEQYF
TGTGCCACCAGCGGAATGGGGACTAGCGGATCCTACGAGCAGTACTTC